The 25 T cell receptor beta chains below all came from one sample that was sequenced in a study of blood T cell repertoires in COVID-19. Assay: immunoSEQ multiplex PCR; the TCRdb copy retains only in-frame clones and omits some. The sample lists tens of thousands of clones, about 85% seen once, with 9.5% to 13% in the top ten. Sequenced: peripheral blood. The receptors come from a human donor in a cohort sampled during active COVID-19.

The chain links TRBV15 to TRBJ1-5; 9 bases align to TRBD1. CDR1 and CDR2 from the germline V gene are LNHNV and YYDKDF (reference sequence). The CDR3 loop spans 16 amino acids. Germline trimming cut 4 bases from V and 5 bases from J; bases unmatched to any gene: 9. The CDR3 nucleotides read TGTGCCACCAGCAAAAACAGGGGGCGTCGAGATCAGCCCCAGCATTTT. It translates to CATSKNRGRRDQPQHF.

This clone has just one count. This sequence joins TRBV5-1 and TRBJ1-2, with D uncertain. Trimming took 0 bases from V and 3 from J, leaving 9 bases between them. The CDR3 contains 14 residues. Germline assignment: CDR1 SGHRS and CDR2 YFSETQ. The CDR3 region has the DNA TGCGCCAGCAGCTTGGCCGGGGAGTACTATGGCTACACCTTC. Amino acids: CASSLAGEYYGYTF.

The chain recombines TRBV13 with TRBJ2-5; 7 bases line up with TRBD2. CDR3 length: 15 amino acids. V dropped 5 bases and J dropped 5; count of bases not matched to a gene: 11. Looked up from germline, CDR1 is PRHDT and CDR2 is FYEKMQ (reference sequence). CDR3 in DNA: TGTGCCAGCAGCCCCAGGGAGGGGTCGTACGAGACCCAGTACTTC. It translates to CASSPREGSYETQYF.

The chain recombines TRBV5-1 with TRBJ2-5; weak D call: TRBD1 (6 bases). This CDR3 has 13 amino acids. Germline lookup yields CDR1 SGHRS and CDR2 YFSETQ. V lost 6 bases to trimming and J lost 1 base, with 10 bases between them. The CDR3 sequence is CASNRDTQETQYF. CDR3 sequence (DNA): TGCGCCAGCAACCGGGACACCCAAGAGACCCAGTACTTC.

The rearrangement joins TRBV4-3 to TRBJ1-2; TRBD1 matches 8 bases. CDR1 is LGHNA, CDR2 YSLEER, per germline. The length of the CDR3 is 14 residues. V trimming: 4 bases; J trimming: 8 bases; junction bases outside the gene matches: 9. As DNA, the CDR3 is TGCGCCAGCAGCCTCGCCGGGACAGGCCACGGCTACACCTTC. Its translation: CASSLAGTGHGYTF.

The CDR3 loop reads CASNSRGTNTEAFF. CDR3 sequence (DNA): TGTGCCAGTAACTCCCGGGGGACGAACACTGAAGCTTTCTTT. This rearrangement joins TRBV19 to TRBJ1-1, with a tentative D call TRBD1 (5 bases). The CDR3 is 14 amino acids. Trimming stripped 7 bases from V and 1 base from J, with 13 bases between. Germline V gene data show CDR1 as LNHDA and CDR2 as SQIVND (reference sequence).

This clone was observed a handful of times. The rearrangement uses TRBV10-1 and TRBJ1-2; D is uncertain. The germline V gene has CDR1 WNHNN and CDR2 SYGVQD (reference sequence). Trimming shortened V by 0 bases and J by 7 bases, and 15 bases separated the two germline ends. The CDR3 spans 15 residues. In DNA, the CDR3 is TGCGCCAGCAGTGAGTCGTCGGCGGCCCTTAGTGGCTACACCTTC. It codes for CASSESSAALSGYTF.

The chain couples TRBV28 to TRBJ2-1; 11 bases match TRBD2. Germline-derived CDR1 and CDR2 are MDHEN and SYDVKM. Germline trimming cut 7 bases from V and 1 base from J; bases unmatched to any gene: 6. The CDR3 is made up of 16 amino acids. CDR3 bases: TGTGCCAGCACCGAATTAGCGGGAGGGTCCTACAATGAGCAGTTCTTC. Protein sequence: CASTELAGGSYNEQFF.

The chain combines TRBV28 with TRBJ2-3, with TRBD1 as a possible D gene (6 bases). The length of the CDR3 is 14 residues. Germline V gene lookup returns CDR1 MDHEN and CDR2 SYDVKM. V shed 7 bases and J shed 1 base, with 12 bases lying between them. Here the CDR3 DNA reads TGTGCCAGCATTGTGGACAGTCGCACAGATACGCAGTATTTT. Residues: CASIVDSRTDTQYF.

This clone has just one count. The chain carries TRBV29-1 and TRBJ2-5; 9 positions match TRBD2. The CDR3 totals 18 residues. Losses at the gene ends were 3 bases for V and 7 bases for J; bases not matched to a gene: 21. Germline V gives CDR1 SQVTM, CDR2 ANQGSEA. CDR3 sequence reads: CSVESSASGDPLGPTQYF. Here the CDR3 DNA reads TGCAGCGTTGAGAGTTCGGCTAGCGGGGACCCCCTGGGGCCGACCCAGTACTTC.

This chain links TRBV2 with TRBJ1-6; TRBD1 is a possible D gene (6 bases). This CDR3 comprises 16 residues. The germline CDR1 and CDR2 sequences are SNHLY and FYNNEI. Trimming took 3 bases from V and 9 from J, leaving 18 bases between them. CDR3 DNA: TGTGCCAGCAGTGACGGACCAGGATCAGGGGTTTCACCCCTCCACTTT. This translates into CASSDGPGSGVSPLHF.

The chain recombines TRBV7-8 with TRBJ1-1, with a possible D match to TRBD1 (5 bases). Germline values: CDR1 SGHVS, CDR2 FQNEAQ. Trimming stripped 8 bases from V and 8 bases from J, with 15 bases between. This CDR3 is 12 amino acids long. The CDR3 bases are TGTGCCAGCCGCCGACAGTCCTTGGAAGCTTTCTTT. Protein sequence: CASRRQSLEAFF.

V gene TRBV7-2 combines with J gene TRBJ2-1; D not certain. V lost 0 bases and J 2 bases, leaving 5 bases between the germline ends. Per the germline V gene, CDR1 is SGHTA and CDR2 is FQGNSA. The CDR3 sequence is 14 residues long. This CDR3 is CASSLALAYNEQFF. CDR3 DNA: TGTGCCAGCAGCTTAGCACTGGCCTACAATGAGCAGTTCTTC. Full variable domain (missing parts from reference TRBV7-2 and TRBJ2-1): GAGVSQSPSNKVTEKGKDVELRCDPISGHTALYWYRQSLGQGLEFLIYFQGNSAPDKSGLPSDRFSAERTGGSVSTLTIQRTQQEDSAVYLCASSLALAYNEQFFGPGTRLTVL.

The CDR3 loop is CASRLAKGQGHPYQETQYF. DNA of the CDR3: TGTGCAAGTCGCTTAGCGAAGGGACAGGGGCACCCGTACCAAGAGACCCAGTACTTC. This chain links TRBV12-2 with TRBJ2-5; the DNA was not used to check the table's D call, TRBD1. TRBV12-2 is annotated as a pseudogene. The CDR3 has 19 amino acids.

This rearrangement joins TRBV30 to TRBJ1-2; 7 nucleotides agree with TRBD1. The V gene end was trimmed by 2 bases and the J gene end by 6 bases; junction bases not matched to a gene: 6. Germline V gives CDR1 GTSNPN, CDR2 SVGIG (reference sequence). The CDR3 runs 13 residues. CDR3 residues: CAWSFGDRDGYTF. For the CDR3, the DNA is TGTGCCTGGAGTTTCGGGGACAGAGATGGCTACACCTTC.

This clone has only a few counts. The CDR3 reads CASSQREREKDEQFF. CDR3 coding DNA: TGCGCCAGCAGCCAGCGGGAGCGGGAGAAGGATGAGCAGTTCTTC. J is TRBJ2-1 and V is TRBV5-1, with 8 nucleotides matching TRBD2. CDR3 length: 15 amino acids. Germline values: CDR1 SGHRS, CDR2 YFSETQ. V dropped 4 bases and J dropped 8; count of bases not matched to a gene: 11.

V and J are TRBV10-3 and TRBJ2-7, with 9 bases aligning to TRBD2. The length of the CDR3 is 14 residues. Trimming at V came to 6 bases and at J to 7 bases, leaving 10 bases not matched to a gene. Germline V lookup: CDR1 ENHRY, CDR2 SYGVKD. The CDR3 DNA is TGTGCCATCAGCCTGGGACTAGCTTCGGAGGAGCAGTACTTC. Protein: CAISLGLASEEQYF.

The chain carries TRBV6-4 and TRBJ2-3, with TRBD1 matching 7 bases. CDR1 is MRHNA and CDR2 is SNTAGT in the germline V gene. V lost 0 bases to trimming and J lost 4 bases; unmatched junction nucleotides: 7. The CDR3 totals 16 residues. This CDR3 reads CASSDSTGKGPDTQYF. CDR3 bases: TGTGCCAGCAGTGACTCGACAGGGAAGGGGCCAGATACGCAGTATTTT.

The chain combines TRBV19 with TRBJ2-5; the match to TRBD2 covers 8 bases. With V trimmed by 1 base and J by 4 bases, 8 bases remained unmatched. The germline V gene encodes CDR1 LNHDA and CDR2 SQIVND (reference sequence). The CDR3 has 16 amino acids. The CDR3 protein is CASSIVGAGGSETQYF. CDR3 DNA sequence: TGTGCCAGTAGTATAGTCGGGGCGGGGGGATCAGAGACCCAGTACTTC. Combining the CDR3 with reference TRBV19 and TRBJ2-5 gives the whole variable domain DGGITQSPKYLFRKEGQNVTLSCEQNLNHDAMYWYRQDPGQGLRLIYYSQIVNDFQKGDIAEGYSVSREKKESFPLTVTSAQKNPTAFYLCASSIVGAGGSETQYFGPGTRLLVL.

The chain carries TRBV4-3 and TRBJ1-1; D not resolved. The CDR3 contains 16 residues. Germline CDR1 is LGHNA and CDR2 is YSLEER. V lost 1 base and J 0 bases, leaving 12 bases between the germline ends. The CDR3 protein is CASSQVRSALNTEAFF. Here the CDR3 DNA reads TGCGCCAGCAGCCAAGTTCGGTCTGCTTTGAACACTGAAGCTTTCTTT.

The chain couples TRBV15 to TRBJ2-1, with D perhaps matching TRBD1 (6 bases). The CDR3 covers 15 residues. Germline CDR1 and CDR2: LNHNV and YYDKDF (reference sequence). The V gene lost 0 bases and the J gene lost 1 base, with 7 bases spanning the gap. CDR3 amino acids: CATSREQGSYNEQFF. As DNA, the CDR3 is TGTGCCACCAGCAGAGAACAGGGTTCCTACAATGAGCAGTTCTTC.

The J gene is TRBJ2-1, the V gene TRBV5-1, with TRBD2 matching over 12 bases. V dropped 4 bases and J dropped 7; count of bases not matched to a gene: 6. The length of the CDR3 is 15 residues. The V gene's germline CDR1 is SGHRS and CDR2 YFSETQ. The CDR3 sequence is CASSRLAGEGNEQFF. As DNA, the CDR3 is TGCGCCAGCAGCAGACTAGCGGGAGAGGGAAATGAGCAGTTCTTC.

CDR3 sequence (DNA): TGTGCCAGCAGTAGAGGACTAGTGGGGAAAGATACGCAGTATTTT. Protein sequence: CASSRGLVGKDTQYF. V is TRBV27 and J is TRBJ2-3; 7 nucleotides line up with TRBD2. Germline CDR1 is MNHEY and CDR2 is SMNVEV (reference sequence). V lost 5 bases to trimming and J lost 5 bases; unmatched junction nucleotides: 10. The CDR3 loop spans 15 amino acids.

V is TRBV28 and J is TRBJ2-7; D is perhaps TRBD1 (6 bases). Trimming left V 2 bases short and J 1 base short, with 12 bases between. Germline V gives CDR1 MDHEN, CDR2 SYDVKM. The CDR3 consists of 15 residues. The CDR3 here is CASSLLGGQSYEQYF. The CDR3 DNA sequence: TGTGCCAGCAGTTTACTTGGCGGACAGTCCTACGAGCAGTACTTC. Based on the CDR3 plus reference TRBV28 and TRBJ2-7, the full variable domain is DVKVTQSSRYLVKRTGEKVFLECVQDMDHENMFWYRQDPGLGLRLIYFSYDVKMKEKGDIPEGYSVSREKKERFSLILESASTNQTSMYLCASSLLGGQSYEQYFGPGTRLTVT.

The V gene is TRBV7-2, the J gene TRBJ2-1; 9 nucleotides align to TRBD2. CDR3 length: 15 residues. Trimming cost V 7 bases and J 3 bases; bases outside gene matches: 7. The germline gives CDR1 SGHTA, CDR2 FQGNSA. The chain's CDR3 is CASTRSGSVYNEQFF. CDR3 in DNA: TGTGCCAGCACCCGTAGCGGGAGTGTCTACAATGAGCAGTTCTTC.